The 15 T cell receptor beta chains in this list originate from one sample, sequenced in a study of blood T cell repertoires in COVID-19. Clones were read by immunoSEQ multiplex PCR, and TCRdb kept only the in-frame ones, dropping some. Of about 160,000 clones listed, around 74% are singletons. Sequenced material: peripheral blood. These receptors came from a man between 65 and 79 years old with acute or convalescent COVID-19.

A few counts support this clone. The gene calls are TRBV7-8 and TRBJ1-4; TRBD1 might be the D (5 bases). Germline CDR1 SGHVS, CDR2 FQNEAQ. Trimming removed 3 bases from V and 0 bases from J, with 17 bases in between. The CDR3 extends over 18 amino acids. The CDR3 coding sequence is TGTGCCAGCAGCTTGGTTCCCTCCCGACAGACAACTAATGAAAAACTGTTTTTT. This encodes CASSLVPSRQTTNEKLFF.

This chain connects TRBV29-1 to TRBJ1-2; 9 positions agree with TRBD1. This CDR3 has 13 residues. Germline V CDR1 and CDR2: SQVTM, ANQGSEA. J gave up 5 bases and V 4 bases, and 5 bases lay outside the gene matches. For the CDR3, the DNA is TGCAGCGTTGGAGGGACAGGGAGTTATGGCTACACCTTC. Its protein product is CSVGGTGSYGYTF.

The V gene is TRBV11-3, the J gene TRBJ2-7; no reliable D call. Germline CDR1 reads SGHNT; CDR2 reads YENEEA. This CDR3 has 13 residues. Trimming removed 2 bases at V and 7 bases at J, with 12 bases between. The DNA for the CDR3 is TGTGCCAGCAGCTTACCCCCCCTTATAGAGCAGTACTTC. Its translation: CASSLPPLIEQYF.

In the case of this clone: The junction does not match germline at one end; this may be a read error. The chain combines TRBV20-1 with TRBJ2-7; TRBD1 agrees at 7 bases. CDR1 and CDR2 from the germline V gene are DFQATT and SNEGSKA (reference sequence). This CDR3 contains 9 residues. The CDR3 sequence is CSARRGQRF. In DNA, the CDR3 is TGCAGTGCTAGAAGGGGACAGAGGTTC.

This clone was observed a handful of times. The chain employs TRBV6-5 and TRBJ1-1, with 8 bases lining up with TRBD1. The CDR3 loop spans 15 amino acids. The germline V gene encodes CDR1 MNHEY and CDR2 SVGAGI. V lost 6 bases and J lost 3; bases outside the gene matches: 9. The CDR3 nucleotides are TGTGCCAGCAGAGACAGGGGAGTTGGGGACACTGAAGCTTTCTTT. Its protein is CASRDRGVGDTEAFF.

There are a few counts of this clone. The chain recombines TRBV5-4 with TRBJ2-7, with unresolved D. The CDR3 has 13 residues. V lost 0 bases, J lost 3 bases, and 7 bases lay in between. CDR1 and CDR2 (germline): SGHNT, YYREEE (reference sequence). CDR3 residues: CASSLDGRYEQYF. Here the CDR3 DNA reads TGTGCCAGCAGCTTGGATGGCCGCTACGAGCAGTACTTC.

The chain carries TRBV9 and TRBJ2-1, with 8 bases that match TRBD2. Germline lookup yields CDR1 SGDLS and CDR2 YYNGEE. This CDR3 has 16 amino acids. V lost 1 base and J lost 10; bases outside the gene matches: 13. This chain's CDR3 is CASSVSSGGNLGEQFF. CDR3 DNA: TGTGCCAGCAGCGTATCCTCGGGGGGGAACCTTGGGGAGCAGTTCTTC.

The chain uses TRBV7-9 and TRBJ1-4; 8 nucleotides align to TRBD1. CDR3 length: 15 residues. Germline V CDR1 and CDR2: SEHNR, FQNEAQ (reference sequence). With V trimmed by 5 bases and J by 6 bases, 8 bases remained unmatched. The CDR3 nucleotides read TGTGCCAGCAGCGCACACAGGGGGGAATATGAAAAACTGTTTTTT. The encoded protein is CASSAHRGEYEKLFF.

The J gene is TRBJ1-1, the V gene TRBV5-1; 7 bases fit TRBD1. The CDR3 contains 14 residues. Trimming at V came to 3 bases and at J to 8 bases, leaving 10 bases not matched to a gene. CDR1 SGHRS and CDR2 YFSETQ come from the germline V gene. CDR3 nucleotides: TGCGCCAGCAGCTCAGGAGAACGGGACAGCGAAGCTTTCTTT. Residues: CASSSGERDSEAFF.

The gene calls are TRBV19 and TRBJ2-1, with 7 bases lining up with TRBD2. The length of the CDR3 is 18 residues. Germline V lookup: CDR1 LNHDA, CDR2 SQIVND (reference sequence). Trimming cost V 4 bases and J 0 bases; bases outside gene matches: 12. The CDR3 DNA reads TGTGCCAGTAGTAAGGGACTATTGAATTCGGTCTCCTACAATGAGCAGTTCTTC. Protein sequence: CASSKGLLNSVSYNEQFF.

The chain is built from TRBV15 and TRBJ2-4, with 7 bases aligning to TRBD1. This CDR3 spans 15 amino acids. The ends lost 1 base at V and 3 bases at J; junction bases unmatched: 3. Germline-derived CDR1 and CDR2 are LNHNV and YYDKDF (reference sequence). CDR3 nucleotide sequence: TGTGCCACCAGCAGAGTCAGGGGGAACAAAAACATTCAGTACTTC. Amino acids: CATSRVRGNKNIQYF.

The CDR3 region is CASSLAVAGGVLNEQFF. CDR3 nucleotides: TGTGCCAGCAGCTTAGCTGTAGCGGGAGGGGTACTCAATGAGCAGTTCTTC. The chain couples TRBV7-8 to TRBJ2-1, with 11 bases that match TRBD2. Germline CDR1 and CDR2: SGHVS and FQNEAQ. V dropped 0 bases and J dropped 6; count of bases not matched to a gene: 7. CDR3 length: 17 residues.

The chain links TRBV23-1 to TRBJ1-1; D unresolved. TRBV23-1 is known as an ORF, though its function is uncertain. The CDR3 loop spans 13 amino acids. The germline V and J ends were trimmed by 4 bases and 1 base, with 7 bases remaining between them. CDR3 nucleotides: TGCGCCAGCAGTCGACATAAGAACACTGAAGCTTTCTTT. Its protein product is CASSRHKNTEAFF.

This chain's CDR3 is CASSGGGRAPSYNEQFF. DNA for the CDR3: TGTGCCAGCAGCGGAGGGGGCAGGGCCCCCTCCTACAATGAGCAGTTCTTC. The V call is TRBV9, the J call TRBJ2-1; 7 bases are shared with TRBD1. The CDR3 totals 17 residues. Germline values: CDR1 SGDLS, CDR2 YYNGEE. V was pared by 3 bases and J by 0 bases, with 9 bases of the junction left unmatched.

J is TRBJ2-3 and V is TRBV5-1; the D is unclear. V was clipped by 0 bases and J by 5 bases, with 10 bases between them. The CDR3 sequence is 14 residues long. Germline V gene data show CDR1 as SGHRS and CDR2 as YFSETQ. The CDR3 region has the DNA TGCGCCAGCAGCTTGGACTTAAAAATAGATACGCAGTATTTT. This sequence encodes CASSLDLKIDTQYF.